The 24 T cell receptor beta chains below were found in one sample sequenced in a study of monozygotic twins with inflammatory bowel disease. From the 5' RACE reads, TCRdb lists one entry per CDR3 protein and no DNA. Its table records about 110,000 distinct CDR3 sequences. Sequenced input: blood. Receptors originate from a human donor with ulcerative colitis or Crohn's disease, or a healthy co-twin of an affected twin (not recorded which).

The CDR3 is CASRGTGLSYEQYF. This sequence joins TRBV7-9 and TRBJ2-7; TCRdb names TRBD1, which stays unverified in the absence of DNA. The CDR3 is 14 residues long. Germline V gene sequence: CDR1 SEHNR, CDR2 FQNEAQ (reference sequence).

This chain connects TRBV29-1 to TRBJ1-1; TCRdb outputs TRBD1, but without DNA this stays unchecked. The CDR3 sequence is 11 residues long. CDR1 is SQVTM and CDR2 is ANQGSEA in the germline V gene. CDR3 protein: CSVSGQGEAFF.

V gene TRBV30 combines with J gene TRBJ2-4; TCRdb gives TRBD2 as the D gene, but with no DNA this cannot be confirmed. The germline CDR1 and CDR2 sequences are GTSNPN and SVGIG (reference sequence). The CDR3 contains 13 residues. CDR3 region: CALGREGKNIQYF.

The chain uses TRBV7-9 and TRBJ1-1; TCRdb gives TRBD1 as the D gene, but with no DNA this cannot be confirmed. Germline V CDR1 and CDR2: SEHNR, FQNEAQ (reference sequence). This CDR3 is 17 amino acids long. CDR3 region: CASSFRYRGQMNTEAFF.

The V call is TRBV6-1, the J call TRBJ2-3; TCRdb picks TRBD1, but there is no DNA to check that call. The germline V gene has CDR1 MNHNS and CDR2 SASEGT. The CDR3 runs to 17 residues. The CDR3 protein is CASSRSGAGVDTDTQYF.

This chain links TRBV18 with TRBJ2-1. The CDR3 is 16 residues long. Germline V gene data show CDR1 as KGHSH and CDR2 as LQKENI. The CDR3 here is CASSLTASSSYNEQFF.

The rearrangement links TRBV15 to TRBJ2-3; the TRBD1 assignment by TCRdb is unverifiable without DNA. Germline V gives CDR1 LNHNV, CDR2 YYDKDF (reference sequence). The CDR3 totals 17 residues. This CDR3 reads CATSRPPVQRGTDTQYF. Full variable domain (remainder filled in from reference TRBV15 and TRBJ2-3): DAMVIQNPRYQVTQFGKPVTLSCSQTLNHNVMYWYQQKSSQAPKLLFHYYDKDFNNEADTPDNFQSRRPNTSFCFLDIRSPGLGDTAMYLCATSRPPVQRGTDTQYFGPGTRLTVL.

V and J are TRBV29-1 and TRBJ2-3. The CDR3 totals 12 residues. Per the germline V gene, CDR1 is SQVTM and CDR2 is ANQGSEA. Here the CDR3 reads CSVEANTDTQYF.

The rearrangement joins TRBV18 to TRBJ2-5; TCRdb designates TRBD2, a call that cannot be tested without DNA. Germline V gives CDR1 KGHSH, CDR2 LQKENI. The CDR3 totals 18 residues. The CDR3 here is CASSPQRTSGGHAETQYF.

The chain has TRBV29-1 and TRBJ1-5; no DNA is available, so the TRBD1 call from TCRdb remains unchecked. In germline, CDR1 is SQVTM, CDR2 ANQGSEA. The CDR3 extends over 13 amino acids. CDR3: CSVGTDLNQPQHF.

The genes are TRBV5-1 and TRBJ1-6. This CDR3 is built from 14 residues. Per the germline V gene, CDR1 is SGHRS and CDR2 is YFSETQ. This chain's CDR3 is CASSWDRVESPLHF.

The V gene is TRBV6-2 or TRBV6-3, the J gene TRBJ2-2. The CDR3 loop spans 14 amino acids. Germline-derived CDR1 and CDR2 are MNHEY and SVGEGT. The CDR3 sequence is CASRALLNTGELFF.

The genes are TRBV4-1 and TRBJ2-3; the TRBD1 assignment by TCRdb is unverifiable without DNA. The length of the CDR3 is 15 residues. Germline V lookup: CDR1 MGHRA, CDR2 YSYEKL. The CDR3 is CASSQAPQGRDTQYF.

J is TRBJ1-2 and V is TRBV4-3. Germline CDR1 LGHNA, CDR2 YSLEER. The CDR3 runs to 14 residues. This CDR3 is CASSQDQGNYGYTF.

V and J are TRBV27 and TRBJ2-7; the TCRdb call, TRBD1, lacks DNA for checking. Looked up from germline, CDR1 is MNHEY and CDR2 is SMNVEV (reference sequence). This CDR3 is built from 12 residues. CDR3 sequence: CASSWGSGEQYF.

The chain joins TRBV12-3 or TRBV12-4 to TRBJ1-2; the TCRdb call, TRBD1, lacks DNA for checking. This CDR3 has 18 amino acids. This CDR3 is CASSAHGTGEVANYGYTF.

The chain is built from TRBV28 and TRBJ2-3; the TRBD2 assignment by TCRdb is unverifiable without DNA. CDR3 length: 16 amino acids. Germline V CDR1 and CDR2: MDHEN, SYDVKM. CDR3 sequence: CASRLIGEPSTDTQYF.

The J gene is TRBJ2-7, the V gene TRBV27; lacking DNA, the TRBD1 call made by TCRdb goes unchecked. CDR3 length equals 13 residues. Germline-derived CDR1 and CDR2 are MNHEY and SMNVEV (reference sequence). The CDR3 loop reads CASRPGARAEQYF.

This rearrangement joins TRBV4-1 to TRBJ2-7; TCRdb names TRBD1, which stays unverified in the absence of DNA. This CDR3 has 20 residues. From germline, CDR1 is MGHRA and CDR2 YSYEKL. CDR3 region: CASSRLRQGAPGLASYEQYF.

V usage is TRBV7-2 and J usage is TRBJ1-2; absent DNA, TCRdb's TRBD1 call cannot be checked. This CDR3 contains 14 residues. The germline V gene has CDR1 SGHTA and CDR2 FQGNSA. CDR3 amino acids: CASSLGQTNYGYTF. Full variable domain (outside the CDR3, taken from reference TRBV7-2 and TRBJ1-2): GAGVSQSPSNKVTEKGKDVELRCDPISGHTALYWYRQSLGQGLEFLIYFQGNSAPDKSGLPSDRFSAERTGGSVSTLTIQRTQQEDSAVYLCASSLGQTNYGYTFGSGTRLTVV.

The chain uses TRBV7-8 and TRBJ1-6. CDR3 length: 14 amino acids. CDR1 is SGHVS, CDR2 FQNEAQ, per germline. The CDR3 spells CASASGSYNSPLHF.

The rearrangement joins TRBV12-3 or TRBV12-4 to TRBJ1-4; TCRdb's D call, TRBD1, is unchecked because there is no DNA. The CDR3 is made up of 14 amino acids. CDR3 in amino acids: CASSLGQGMEKLFF.

This chain uses TRBV30 with TRBJ1-1; TCRdb returns TRBD1, unconfirmable since there is no DNA. The CDR3 runs 15 residues. Germline V gene lookup returns CDR1 GTSNPN and CDR2 SVGIG (reference sequence). The CDR3 here is CAWSSGGHLGTEAFF.

This chain joins TRBV28 and TRBJ2-5; lacking DNA, the TRBD1 call made by TCRdb goes unchecked. Germline CDR1 MDHEN, CDR2 SYDVKM. This CDR3 spans 15 amino acids. CDR3 sequence reads: CASSFGDRVQETQYF.